The 26 T cell receptor beta chains below were found in one sample sequenced in a study of regulatory T cells in long-lasting Graves disease. Stated time point: newly diagnosed GD, antithyroid drugs for less than 3 months. The TCR library was made from RNA extracted from PBMCs. Sequencing libraries for TCR beta were prepared with iRepertoire HTBI primers and Arm-PCR of CDR3 regions. TCRdb processed the multiplex PCR reads anew with MiXCR; each CDR3 protein has one entry. This sample has about 530,000 distinct CDR3 sequences, with 15% to 20% found just once. Separately, the same data were catalogued under a study of T cells in Graves' hyperthyroidism and ophthalmopathy.

The material was peripheral blood mononuclear cells (PBMCs), obtained at new diagnosis, from a patient treated with antithyroid drugs. The receptor source for this set is a woman aged 35-65 years with Graves disease.

There are many counts of this clonotype. The chain carries TRBV12-3 or TRBV12-4 and TRBJ2-1, with D possibly TRBD1 on 6 matching bases. Deletions cut 6 bases from V and 1 base from J, with 13 bases between. There are 15 residues in the CDR3. CDR3 amino acids: CASRQGPGSYNEQFF. DNA for the CDR3: TGTGCCAGCAGACAGGGACCGGGGTCCTACAATGAGCAGTTCTTC.

This clonotype showed up just a few times. The rearrangement links TRBV27 to TRBJ1-6, with 8 nucleotides matching TRBD1. This CDR3 spans 15 amino acids. Trimming took 7 bases from V and 8 from J; bases not matched to a gene: 10. CDR1 is MNHEY, CDR2 SMNVEV, per germline (reference sequence). As DNA, the CDR3 is TGTGCCAGCACCTTCGACAGGGGAGTGCATTCACCCCTCCACTTT. Protein: CASTFDRGVHSPLHF.

This clonotype was picked up many times. The V and J genes are TRBV5-8 and TRBJ1-5; D perhaps matches TRBD1 (6 bases). Trimming cost V 2 bases and J 4 bases, with 13 bases left between them. This CDR3 comprises 15 residues. Germline CDR1 reads SGHTS; CDR2 reads YDEGEE. The CDR3 here is CASSLDGQSNQPQHF. The CDR3 bases are TGTGCCAGCAGCTTAGATGGACAGTCTAATCAGCCCCAGCATTTT.

This clonotype was counted many times. The CDR3 sequence: CASSPIYSDYGYTF. In DNA, the CDR3 is TGTGCCAGCAGCCCAATATACTCGGACTATGGCTACACCTTC. The chain is built from TRBV4-2 and TRBJ1-2; no definite D call. The CDR3 contains 14 residues. V was pared by 4 bases and J by 3 bases, with 12 bases between. Per germline, CDR1 LGHNA and CDR2 YNFKEQ.

This clonotype was recorded at least ten times. This chain uses TRBV20-1 with TRBJ2-1, with a possible D match to TRBD2 (5 bases). V was trimmed by 2 bases and J by 5 bases, leaving 10 bases between them. CDR3 length: 13 residues. CDR1 is DFQATT and CDR2 is SNEGSKA in the germline V gene (reference sequence). The CDR3 coding sequence is TGCAGTGCTAGATCGGGGTTCCACAATGAGCAGTTCTTC. It yields the protein CSARSGFHNEQFF.

About this clonotype itself: A much larger clone lies one base from this, so it may be a read error. V gene TRBV28 combines with J gene TRBJ2-1; D might be TRBD2 (7 bases). V lost 3 bases, J lost 2 bases, and 17 bases lay in between. CDR1 is MDHEN and CDR2 is SYDVKM in the germline V gene. The CDR3 has 17 residues. CDR3 sequence (DNA): TGTGCCAGCAGTTTTGATCCCTGGCGGGGGCCCTACAATGAGCAGTTCTTC. This sequence encodes CASSFDPWRGPYNEQFF.

J is TRBJ2-7 and V is TRBV28, with TRBD2 matching 7 bases. The CDR3 extends over 16 amino acids. Trimming at V came to 5 bases and at J to 3 bases, leaving 13 bases not matched to a gene. Germline V gene sequence: CDR1 MDHEN, CDR2 SYDVKM. The DNA for the CDR3 is TGTGCCAGCAGTCTGGGACTACCCAGCAACCTCTACGAGCAGTACTTC. Translating it yields CASSLGLPSNLYEQYF.

This clonotype was counted only a few times. The rearrangement uses TRBV9 and TRBJ2-7, with 8 positions matching TRBD1. Germline V gene data show CDR1 as SGDLS and CDR2 as YYNGEE. The CDR3 is made up of 14 amino acids. Trimming at V came to 4 bases and at J to 6 bases, leaving 9 bases not matched to a gene. Here the CDR3 reads CASSPMDRVVEQYF. In DNA, the CDR3 is TGTGCCAGCAGCCCCATGGACAGGGTCGTCGAGCAGTACTTC.

With regard to this clonotype: A read error may be the cause here, since a much bigger clone is one base away. The DNA for the CDR3 is TGTGCCAGCTCACCCCGGGGAGGCTGTGGCTACACCTTC. Protein: CASSPRGGCGYTF. This chain connects TRBV18 to TRBJ1-2, with unresolved D. Trimming pared 3 bases from V and 7 bases from J, leaving 12 bases between. The CDR3 spans 13 residues. CDR1 is KGHSH, CDR2 LQKENI, per germline. The full variable domain, with the rest looked up from reference TRBV18 and TRBJ1-2, is NAGVMQNPRHLVRRRGQEARLRCSPMKGHSHVYWYRQLPEEGLKFMVYLQKENIIDESGMPKERFSAEFPKEGPSILRIQQVVRGDSAAYFCASSPRGGCGYTFGSGTRLTVV.

Concerning this clonotype itself: This could be a read error, since a much larger clone is one nucleotide away. The CDR3 DNA reads TGTGCCAGTAGTATTACGACAAGGAGCACTGAAGCTTTCTTT. Protein product: CASSITTRSTEAFF. This chain connects TRBV19 to TRBJ1-1; D gene ambiguous. Per the germline V gene, CDR1 is LNHDA and CDR2 is SQIVND (reference sequence). The CDR3 covers 14 residues. Deletions cut 3 bases from V and 4 bases from J, with 12 bases between.

This clonotype has more than one count but fewer than ten. V and J are TRBV29-1 and TRBJ1-3, with D hard to call. CDR1 and CDR2 from the germline V gene are SQVTM and ANQGSEA. The V gene lost 7 bases and the J gene lost 2 bases, with 6 bases spanning the gap. This CDR3 has 11 residues. For the CDR3, the DNA is TGCAGCGGTTCTACTGGAAACACCATATATTTT. This encodes CSGSTGNTIYF. The whole variable domain, remainder taken from reference TRBV29-1 and TRBJ1-3, is SAVISQKPSRDICQRGTSLTIQCQVDSQVTMMFWYRQQPGQSLTLIATANQGSEATYESGFVIDKFPISRPNLTFSTLTVSNMSPEDSSIYLCSGSTGNTIYFGEGSWLTVV.

This clonotype was counted ten times or more. J is TRBJ1-1 and V is TRBV7-2; a weak D match, TRBD1 (5 bases). The CDR3 has 13 residues. Germline V gives CDR1 SGHTA, CDR2 FQGNSA. Trimming took off 6 bases at V and 2 bases at J, with 10 bases between the two ends. The chain's CDR3 is CASRSDSNTEAFF. CDR3 nucleotides: TGTGCCAGCAGGTCCGACAGTAACACTGAAGCTTTCTTT.

CDR3 region: CASSSLPGTTTGELFF. The CDR3 bases are TGCGCCAGCAGCTCCTTACCCGGGACAACCACCGGGGAGCTGTTTTTT. V and J are TRBV5-1 and TRBJ2-2, with a possible D match to TRBD1 (6 bases). Germline V gives CDR1 SGHRS, CDR2 YFSETQ. CDR3 size: 16 residues. V was pared by 3 bases and J by 4 bases, with 16 bases between.

This clonotype was found many times. The CDR3: CASSASGGGQPQHF. CDR3 DNA: TGTGCCAGCAGCGCGTCAGGGGGCGGTCAGCCCCAGCATTTT. The gene calls are TRBV7-9 and TRBJ1-5, with 8 bases aligning to TRBD1. Unmatched junction bases numbered 6, after V lost 5 bases and J lost 6 bases. Germline CDR1 and CDR2: SEHNR and FQNEAQ (reference sequence). The CDR3 sequence is 14 residues long. The variable domain in full, with the rest retrieved from reference TRBV7-9 and TRBJ1-5, is DTGVSQNPRHKITKRGQNVTFRCDPISEHNRLYWYRQTLGQGPEFLTYFQNEAQLEKSRLLSDRFSAERPKGSFSTLEIQRTEQGDSAMYLCASSASGGGQPQHFGDGTRLSIL.

Many counts were recorded for this clonotype. The chain has TRBV5-1 and TRBJ2-5; maybe TRBD2 (6 bases). The CDR3 extends over 13 amino acids. Per germline, CDR1 SGHRS and CDR2 YFSETQ. V lost 5 bases to trimming and J lost 5 bases, with 13 bases between them. In nucleotides, the CDR3 is TGCGCCAGCAGATGGCAGGGAGGCGAGACCCAGTACTTC. Its protein product is CASRWQGGETQYF.

This chain joins TRBV9 and TRBJ2-6; 11 bases fit TRBD1. The junction had 12 bases not matched to a gene; V was cut back by 4 bases and J by 0 bases. The germline V gene has CDR1 SGDLS and CDR2 YYNGEE. This CDR3 is built from 20 residues. The CDR3 bases are TGTGCCAGCAGCTTAAGACTCCCCGGGACAGGGGGCTCTGGGGCCAACGTCCTGACTTTC. Protein: CASSLRLPGTGGSGANVLTF. Drawing the rest from reference TRBV9 and TRBJ2-6, the complete variable domain is DSGVTQTPKHLITATGQRVTLRCSPRSGDLSVYWYQQSLDQGLQFLIQYYNGEERAKGNILERFSAQQFPDLHSELNLSSLELGDSALYFCASSLRLPGTGGSGANVLTFGAGSRLTVL.

The chain employs TRBV6-1 and TRBJ2-2, with D possibly being TRBD1 (6 bases). Trimming cost V 6 bases and J 6 bases, with 11 bases left between them. Looked up from germline, CDR1 is MNHNS and CDR2 is SASEGT. The CDR3 runs to 13 residues. The CDR3 nucleotides read TGTGCCAGCAGCGAACGGACAGCCGGGGAGCTGTTTTTT. Translated: CASSERTAGELFF.

This clonotype was detected once. This chain uses TRBV6-1 with TRBJ1-5; D call uncertain. Trimming left V 6 bases short and J 0 bases short, with 12 bases between. The CDR3 loop spans 15 amino acids. Germline CDR1 MNHNS, CDR2 SASEGT. As DNA, the CDR3 is TGTGCCAGCAGACCCACCTTGAGTAGCAATCAGCCCCAGCATTTT. Protein product: CASRPTLSSNQPQHF.

This clonotype occurred a few times. This chain uses TRBV18 with TRBJ2-3; a weak D match, TRBD2 (7 bases). The V gene lost 6 bases and the J gene lost 2 bases, with 21 bases spanning the gap. Germline values: CDR1 KGHSH, CDR2 LQKENI. This CDR3 has 17 amino acids. The CDR3 sequence is CASSPPVGGGSTDTQYF. The CDR3 DNA sequence: TGTGCCAGCTCGCCCCCCGTTGGCGGGGGCTCCACAGATACGCAGTATTTT.

There are many counts of this clonotype. V is TRBV6-1 and J is TRBJ2-3; D tentatively reads TRBD1 or TRBD2 (5 bases each). Trimming cost V 6 bases and J 1 base, with 11 bases left between them. The CDR3 is made up of 14 amino acids. Germline CDR1 reads MNHNS; CDR2 reads SASEGT. CDR3 protein: CASRGRVGTDTQYF. CDR3 coding DNA: TGTGCCAGCAGGGGGCGGGTTGGCACAGATACGCAGTATTTT.

The table lists this clonotype with many counts. J is TRBJ1-1 and V is TRBV5-1; no firm D call. Trimming left V 4 bases short and J 7 bases short, with 23 bases between. This CDR3 is 16 amino acids long. From germline, CDR1 is SGHRS and CDR2 YFSETQ. In nucleotides, the CDR3 is TGCGCCAGCAGCGTTCAGATTAGCCGGGAGCCCTATGAAGCTTTCTTT. This sequence encodes CASSVQISREPYEAFF.

This clonotype was seen only a few times. The chain has TRBV19 and TRBJ2-1; no clear D. Trimming pared 5 bases from V and 4 bases from J, leaving 15 bases between. Germline V gives CDR1 LNHDA, CDR2 SQIVND (reference sequence). The CDR3 consists of 15 residues. CDR3 DNA sequence: TGTGCCAGTAGTTTGTACAGTGGACGATACAATGAGCAGTTCTTC. Amino acid sequence: CASSLYSGRYNEQFF.

The V gene is TRBV7-9, the J gene TRBJ2-7, with 14 positions matching TRBD2. The germline gives CDR1 SEHNR, CDR2 FQNEAQ (reference sequence). This CDR3 has 18 residues. The trim removed 3 bases at V and 0 bases at J, leaving 7 bases unmatched. CDR3 sequence reads: CASSFGTSGGLGSYEQYF. CDR3 bases: TGTGCCAGCAGCTTCGGGACTAGCGGGGGATTGGGCTCCTACGAGCAGTACTTC.

The chain carries TRBV19 and TRBJ2-7, with D perhaps TRBD2 (7 bases). Trimming took off 7 bases at V and 7 bases at J, with 17 bases between the two ends. This CDR3 comprises 13 residues. The germline V gene has CDR1 LNHDA and CDR2 SQIVND (reference sequence). The CDR3: CASTWRGGGEQYF. CDR3 in DNA: TGTGCCAGTACCTGGAGGGGGGGAGGAGAGCAGTACTTC. The full variable domain, its missing parts supplied by reference TRBV19 and TRBJ2-7, is DGGITQSPKYLFRKEGQNVTLSCEQNLNHDAMYWYRQDPGQGLRLIYYSQIVNDFQKGDIAEGYSVSREKKESFPLTVTSAQKNPTAFYLCASTWRGGGEQYFGPGTRLTVT.

The chain has TRBV5-1 and TRBJ1-2, with 10 positions matching TRBD1. This CDR3 spans 15 amino acids. Germline V gene lookup returns CDR1 SGHRS and CDR2 YFSETQ. The V gene end was trimmed by 4 bases and the J gene end by 5 bases; junction bases not matched to a gene: 8. The CDR3 coding sequence is TGCGCCAGCAGCGGCCGGGACAGGGGTGTTTATGGCTACACCTTC. It translates to CASSGRDRGVYGYTF.

The rearrangement links TRBV12-3 or TRBV12-4 to TRBJ2-2; TRBD2 is a possible D gene (7 bases). The V end was cut by 6 bases, the J end by 2 bases, with 13 bases between. CDR3 length: 15 amino acids. The CDR3 reads CASRQGGSNTGELFF. Written as DNA, the CDR3 is TGTGCCAGCAGACAGGGAGGGAGTAACACCGGGGAGCTGTTTTTT.